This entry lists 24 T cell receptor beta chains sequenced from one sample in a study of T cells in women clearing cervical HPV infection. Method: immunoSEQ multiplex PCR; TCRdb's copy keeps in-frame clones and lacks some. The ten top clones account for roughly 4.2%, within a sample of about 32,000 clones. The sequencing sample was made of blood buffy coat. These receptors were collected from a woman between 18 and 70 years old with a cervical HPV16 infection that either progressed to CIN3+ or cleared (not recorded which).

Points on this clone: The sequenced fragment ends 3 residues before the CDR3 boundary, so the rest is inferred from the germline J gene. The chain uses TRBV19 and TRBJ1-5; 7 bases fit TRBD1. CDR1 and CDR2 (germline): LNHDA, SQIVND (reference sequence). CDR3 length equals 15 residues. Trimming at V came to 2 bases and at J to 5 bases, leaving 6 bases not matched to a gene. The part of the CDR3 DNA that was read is TGTGCCAGTAGTATACCACAGGGGAGGGATCAGCCC. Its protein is CASSIPQGRDQP. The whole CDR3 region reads CASSIPQGRDQPQHF. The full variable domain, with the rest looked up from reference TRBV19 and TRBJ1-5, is DGGITQSPKYLFRKEGQNVTLSCEQNLNHDAMYWYRQDPGQGLRLIYYSQIVNDFQKGDIAEGYSVSREKKESFPLTVTSAQKNPTAFYLCASSIPQGRDQPQHFGDGTRLSIL.

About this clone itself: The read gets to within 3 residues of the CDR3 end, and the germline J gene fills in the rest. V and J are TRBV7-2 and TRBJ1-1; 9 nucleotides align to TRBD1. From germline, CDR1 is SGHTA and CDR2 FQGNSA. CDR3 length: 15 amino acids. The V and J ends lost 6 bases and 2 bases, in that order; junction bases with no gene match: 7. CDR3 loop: CASRPPTGGNTEAFF. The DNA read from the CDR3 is TGTGCCAGCAGACCACCCACAGGGGGCAACACTGAA.

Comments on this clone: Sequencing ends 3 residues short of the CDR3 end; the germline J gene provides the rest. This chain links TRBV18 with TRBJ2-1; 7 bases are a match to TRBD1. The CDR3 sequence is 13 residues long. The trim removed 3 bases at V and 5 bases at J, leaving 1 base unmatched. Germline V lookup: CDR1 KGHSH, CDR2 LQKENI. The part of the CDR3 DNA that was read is TGTGCCAGCTCACCGGGACAGAACAATGAG. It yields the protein CASSPGQNNE. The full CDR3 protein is CASSPGQNNEQFF.

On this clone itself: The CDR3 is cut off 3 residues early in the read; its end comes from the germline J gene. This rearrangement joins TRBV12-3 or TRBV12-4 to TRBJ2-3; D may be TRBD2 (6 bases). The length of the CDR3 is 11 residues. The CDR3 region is CASSGTLTQYF. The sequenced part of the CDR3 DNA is TGTGCCAGCAGTGGGACTTTAACG.

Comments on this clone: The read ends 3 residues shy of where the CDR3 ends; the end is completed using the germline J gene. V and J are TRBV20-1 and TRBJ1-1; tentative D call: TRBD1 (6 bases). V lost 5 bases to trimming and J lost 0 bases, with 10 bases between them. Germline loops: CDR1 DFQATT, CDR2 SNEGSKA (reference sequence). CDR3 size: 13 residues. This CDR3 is CSAHPGVNTEAFF. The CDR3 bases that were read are TGCAGTGCTCATCCAGGGGTGAACACTGAA.

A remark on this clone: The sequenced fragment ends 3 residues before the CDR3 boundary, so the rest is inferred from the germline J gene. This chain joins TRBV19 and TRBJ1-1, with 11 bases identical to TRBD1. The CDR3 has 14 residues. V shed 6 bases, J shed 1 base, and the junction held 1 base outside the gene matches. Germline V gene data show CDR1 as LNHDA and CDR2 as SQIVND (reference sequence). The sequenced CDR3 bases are TGTGCCAGTAGGGACAGGGGGCAGAACACTGAA. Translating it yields CASRDRGQNTE. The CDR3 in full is CASRDRGQNTEAFF.

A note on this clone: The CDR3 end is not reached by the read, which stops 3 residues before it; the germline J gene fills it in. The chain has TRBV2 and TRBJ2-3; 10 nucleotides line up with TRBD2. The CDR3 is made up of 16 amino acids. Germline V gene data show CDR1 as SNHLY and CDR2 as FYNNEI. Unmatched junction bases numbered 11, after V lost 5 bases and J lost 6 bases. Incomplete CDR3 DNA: TGTGCCAGCAGTCCCCGGTCTAGCGGGGGTTCGGATACG. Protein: CASSPRSSGGSDT. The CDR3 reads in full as CASSPRSSGGSDTQYF.

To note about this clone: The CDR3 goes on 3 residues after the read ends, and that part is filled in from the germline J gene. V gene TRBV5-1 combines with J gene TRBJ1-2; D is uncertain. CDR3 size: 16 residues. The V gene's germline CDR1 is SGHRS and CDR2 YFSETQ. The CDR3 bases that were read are TGCGCCAGCAGCCGAGGAGGACTAGCGAATGCCTACGAC. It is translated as CASSRGGLANAYD. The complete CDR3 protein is CASSRGGLANAYDYTF.

The sequenced part of the CDR3 DNA is TGTGCCAGCACAATCGGACAGGGGATTCGGAACACTGAA. The encoded protein is CASTIGQGIRNTE. The entire CDR3 reads CASTIGQGIRNTEAFF. The V call is TRBV6-2 or TRBV6-3, the J call TRBJ1-1; 9 bases map to TRBD1. The CDR3 extends 3 residues past the end of the read, so its final part is completed from the germline J gene. Per the germline V gene, CDR1 is MNHEY and CDR2 is SVGEGT. V lost 7 bases to trimming and J lost 1 base; unmatched junction nucleotides: 10. The CDR3 length is 16 residues.

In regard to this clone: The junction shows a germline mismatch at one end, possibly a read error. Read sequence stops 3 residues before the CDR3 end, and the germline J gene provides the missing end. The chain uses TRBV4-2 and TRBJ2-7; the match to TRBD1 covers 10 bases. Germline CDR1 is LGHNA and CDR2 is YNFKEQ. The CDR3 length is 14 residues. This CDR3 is CASSQGGQGYEQYF. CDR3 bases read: TGCGCCAGCAGCCAAGGGGGACAGGGGTACGAG.

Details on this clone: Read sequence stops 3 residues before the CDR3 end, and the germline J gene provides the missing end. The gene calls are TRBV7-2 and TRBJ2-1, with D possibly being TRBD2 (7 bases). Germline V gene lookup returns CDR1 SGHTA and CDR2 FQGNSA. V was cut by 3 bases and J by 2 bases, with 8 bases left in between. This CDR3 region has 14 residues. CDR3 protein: CASSLGGPYNEQFF. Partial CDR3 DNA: TGTGCCAGCAGCTTGGGGGGGCCCTACAATGAG.

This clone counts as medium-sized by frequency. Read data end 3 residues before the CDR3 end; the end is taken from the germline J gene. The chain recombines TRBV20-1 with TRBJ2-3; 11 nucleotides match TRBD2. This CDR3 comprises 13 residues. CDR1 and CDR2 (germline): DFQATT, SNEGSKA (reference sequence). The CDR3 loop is CSARQLAGVTQYF. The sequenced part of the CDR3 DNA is TGCAGTGCTAGACAACTAGCGGGAGTAACG.

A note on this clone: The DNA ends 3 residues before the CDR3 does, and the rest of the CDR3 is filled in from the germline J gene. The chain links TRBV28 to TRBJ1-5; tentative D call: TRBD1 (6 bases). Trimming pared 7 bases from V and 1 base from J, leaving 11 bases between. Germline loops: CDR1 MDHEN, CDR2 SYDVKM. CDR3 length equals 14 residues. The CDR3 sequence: CASTSTGSNQPQHF. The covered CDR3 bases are TGTGCCAGCACCTCTACAGGGAGCAATCAGCCC.

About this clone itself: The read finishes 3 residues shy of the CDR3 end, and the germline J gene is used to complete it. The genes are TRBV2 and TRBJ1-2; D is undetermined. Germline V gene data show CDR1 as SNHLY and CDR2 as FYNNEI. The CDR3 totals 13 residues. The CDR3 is CASSRSPLYDYTF. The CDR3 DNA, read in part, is TGTGCCAGCAGCCGTAGCCCCCTCTACGAC. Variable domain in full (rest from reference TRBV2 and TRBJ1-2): EPEVTQTPSHQVTQMGQEVILRCVPISNHLYFYWYRQILGQKVEFLVSFYNNEISEKSEIFDDQFSVERPDGSNFTLKIRSTKLEDSAMYFCASSRSPLYDYTFGSGTRLTVV.

The CDR3 sequence is CSAPGGQNYNSPLFF. The CDR3 bases that were read are TGCAGTGCTCCAGGGGGTCAGAACTATAATTCACCA. V usage is TRBV20-1 and J usage is TRBJ1-4, with 7 positions matching TRBD1. The read halts 3 residues ahead of the CDR3 end, with the missing end drawn from the germline J gene. The CDR3 totals 15 residues. CDR1 and CDR2 (germline): DFQATT, SNEGSKA (reference sequence).

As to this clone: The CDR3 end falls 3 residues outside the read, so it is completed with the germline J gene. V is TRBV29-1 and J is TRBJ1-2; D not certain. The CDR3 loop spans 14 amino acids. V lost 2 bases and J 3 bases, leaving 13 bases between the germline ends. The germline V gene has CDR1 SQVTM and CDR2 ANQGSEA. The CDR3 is CSVENPNLDYGYTF. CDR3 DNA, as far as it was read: TGCAGCGTTGAAAACCCCAACTTGGACTATGGC.

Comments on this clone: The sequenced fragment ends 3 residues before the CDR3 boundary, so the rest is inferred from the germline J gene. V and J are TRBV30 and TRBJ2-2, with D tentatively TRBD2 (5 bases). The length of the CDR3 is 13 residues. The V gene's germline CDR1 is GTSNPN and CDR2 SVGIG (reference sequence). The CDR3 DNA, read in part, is TGTGCCTGGAGTCCCGGGGTCGGAGAAAAG. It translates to CAWSPGVGEK. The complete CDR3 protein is CAWSPGVGEKLFF.

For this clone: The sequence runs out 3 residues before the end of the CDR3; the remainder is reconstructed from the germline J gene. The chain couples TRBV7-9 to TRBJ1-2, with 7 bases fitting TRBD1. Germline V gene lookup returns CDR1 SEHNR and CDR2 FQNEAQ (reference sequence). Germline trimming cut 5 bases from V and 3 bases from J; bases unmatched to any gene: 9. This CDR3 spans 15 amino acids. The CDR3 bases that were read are TGTGCCAGCAGCCTCGACAGGGTGGGCGACTATGGC. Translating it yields CASSLDRVGDYG. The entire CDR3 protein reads CASSLDRVGDYGYTF. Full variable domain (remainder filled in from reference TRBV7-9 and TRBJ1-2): DTGVSQNPRHKITKRGQNVTFRCDPISEHNRLYWYRQTLGQGPEFLTYFQNEAQLEKSRLLSDRFSAERPKGSFSTLEIQRTEQGDSAMYLCASSLDRVGDYGYTFGSGTRLTVV.

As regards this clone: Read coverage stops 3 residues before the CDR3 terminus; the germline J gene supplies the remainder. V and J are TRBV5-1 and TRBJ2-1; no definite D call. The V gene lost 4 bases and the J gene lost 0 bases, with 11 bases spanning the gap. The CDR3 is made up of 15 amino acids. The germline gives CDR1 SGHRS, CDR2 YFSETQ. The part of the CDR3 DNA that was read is TGCGCCAGCAGCCCCGACTGGAGCTCCTACAATGAG. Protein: CASSPDWSSYNE. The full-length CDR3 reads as CASSPDWSSYNEQFF.

The CDR3 spells CASSLISGSSYNEQFF. The sequenced part of the CDR3 DNA is TGCGCCAGCAGCTTGATTAGCGGGAGCTCCTACAATGAG. V and J are TRBV5-1 and TRBJ2-1, with 9 bases matching TRBD2. The read terminates 3 residues before the CDR3 end, so the remaining end is supplied by the germline J gene. Unmatched junction bases numbered 2, after V lost 1 base and J lost 0 bases. The CDR3 extends over 16 amino acids. Germline V CDR1 and CDR2: SGHRS, YFSETQ.

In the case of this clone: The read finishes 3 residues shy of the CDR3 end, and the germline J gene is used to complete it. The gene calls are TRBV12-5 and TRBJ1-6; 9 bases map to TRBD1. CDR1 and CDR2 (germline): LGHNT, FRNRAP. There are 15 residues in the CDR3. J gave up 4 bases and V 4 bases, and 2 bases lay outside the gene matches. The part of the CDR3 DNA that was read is TGTGCTAGTGGTTCGGGACAGGGTTATAATTCACCC. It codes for CASGSGQGYNSP. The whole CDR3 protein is CASGSGQGYNSPLHF.

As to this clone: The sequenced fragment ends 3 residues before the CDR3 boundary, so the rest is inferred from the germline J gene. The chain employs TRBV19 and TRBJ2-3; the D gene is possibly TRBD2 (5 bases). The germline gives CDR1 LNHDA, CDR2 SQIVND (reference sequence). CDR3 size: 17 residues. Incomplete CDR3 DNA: TGTGCCAGTAGTATAACCGCAGGACTGAAGGTCCATCAGCCG. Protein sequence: CASSITAGLKVHQP. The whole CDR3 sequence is CASSITAGLKVHQPQYF.

The sequenced part of the CDR3 DNA is TGCGCCAGCAGCTTGGTGGCAGGGGGAACTAATGAAAAG. The encoded protein is CASSLVAGGTNEK. The CDR3 reads in full as CASSLVAGGTNEKLFF. V and J are TRBV5-1 and TRBJ2-2; 7 bases are shared with TRBD1. Read sequence stops 3 residues before the CDR3 end, and the germline J gene provides the missing end. CDR3 size: 16 residues. Germline CDR1 is SGHRS and CDR2 is YFSETQ.

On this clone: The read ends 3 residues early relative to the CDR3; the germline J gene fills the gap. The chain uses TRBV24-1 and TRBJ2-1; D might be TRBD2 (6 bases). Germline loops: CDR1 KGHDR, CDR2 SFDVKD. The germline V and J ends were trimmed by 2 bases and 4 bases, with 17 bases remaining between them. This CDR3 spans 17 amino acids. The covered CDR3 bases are TGTGCCACCAGTGATTCCCGACGGCGGGGAGTATACAATGAG. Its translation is CATSDSRRRGVYNE. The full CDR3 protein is CATSDSRRRGVYNEQFF.